This T cell receptor (beta chain) was captured in a study of breast tumors, draining lymph nodes, adjacent tissues. There are many counts of this clonotype. Antigen specificity is unknown. J lost 6 bases, V lost 2 bases, and 0 bases had no gene match. Germline values: CDR1 KGHSH, CDR2 LQKENI. This CDR3 contains 13 residues. Using its own MiXCR run on the multiplex PCR reads, TCRdb lists one record per CDR3 protein. The table has some 15,000 distinct CDR3 sequences, roughly 52% seen once. General observations from the study: That most tumor T cells come from lymph nodes remained unproven. The data were judged consistent with most tumor T cells coming from lymph node and expanding in tumor.

Input material: tumor-adjacent breast tissue. J is TRBJ1-4 and V is TRBV18; 7 bases are a match to TRBD1. The clonotype was recovered from a female donor with breast cancer. Some clones in this sample may be carry-over from other donors' samples. For the CDR3, the DNA is TGTGCCAGCTCACCAGACAGGGATGAAAAACTGTTTTTT. This encodes CASSPDRDEKLFF.